This T cell receptor (beta chain) stems from a study of cytomegalovirus exposure and HLA in healthy donors. With 60 Vbeta and 13 Jbeta primers, the PCR was carried out. Using immunoSEQ multiplex PCR, the repertoire was profiled, and TCRdb retains in-frame clones only, with some absent. The table shows about 72,000 clones, with roughly four fifths occurring only once. Note on this clone: Its antigen remains unknown.

General study findings and limits: Further analysis, carried out later, found HLA-associated TCR beta chains more clonally expanded than equally common other chains. There were reportedly fewer N-insertions in an Asian-associated ancestry cluster than the approximately 670-donor mean, in a later analysis. The CMV antigen specificity of three CMV-associated chains was confirmed through in vitro analysis. Accurate prediction of most subjects' HLA-A and HLA-B alleles from TCR beta sequences was reported.

Germline CDR1 and CDR2: SGHTA and FQGNSA. The CDR3 spans 15 residues. The J segment lost 5 bases and the V segment lost 3 bases, leaving 4 bases of the junction unmatched. V usage is TRBV7-2 and J usage is TRBJ2-2, with TRBD2 matching over 9 bases. The receptor was derived from a human donor in good health. What was sequenced was PBMCs. The CDR3 spells CASSFASGVTGELFF. CDR3 nucleotides: TGTGCCAGCAGCTTCGCTAGCGGGGTTACCGGGGAGCTGTTTTTT. Complete variable domain (other parts from reference TRBV7-2 and TRBJ2-2): GAGVSQSPSNKVTEKGKDVELRCDPISGHTALYWYRQSLGQGLEFLIYFQGNSAPDKSGLPSDRFSAERTGGSVSTLTIQRTQQEDSAVYLCASSFASGVTGELFFGEGSRLTVL.